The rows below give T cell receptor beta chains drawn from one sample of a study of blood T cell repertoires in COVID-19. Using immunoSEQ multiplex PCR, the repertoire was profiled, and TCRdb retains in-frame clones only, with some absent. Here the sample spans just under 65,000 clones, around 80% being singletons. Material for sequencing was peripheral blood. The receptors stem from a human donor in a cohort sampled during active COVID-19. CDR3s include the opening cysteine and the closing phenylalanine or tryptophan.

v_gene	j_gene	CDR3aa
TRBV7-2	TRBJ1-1	CASSSGHSSRGREAFF
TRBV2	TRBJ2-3	CASSASRAAGGTDTQYF
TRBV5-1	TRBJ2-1	CASSLVVQLLSNEQFF
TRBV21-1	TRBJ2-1	CASSKIADFSYNEQFF
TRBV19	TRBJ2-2	CASSTKSGGNTGELFF
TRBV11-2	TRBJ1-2	CASSLGRGREYGYTF
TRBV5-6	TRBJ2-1	CASRTGVSYNEQFF
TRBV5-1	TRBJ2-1	CASSFDGSSYNEQFF
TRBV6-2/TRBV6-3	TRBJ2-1	CASSPYMTEGGEQFF
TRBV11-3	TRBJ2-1	CASSVAGTSVSEQFF
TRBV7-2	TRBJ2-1	CASSLASYNEQFF
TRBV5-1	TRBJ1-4	CASSRTGTALEKLFF
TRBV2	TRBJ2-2	CASRDMRTANTGELFF
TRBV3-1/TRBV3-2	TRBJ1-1	CASSLRANTEAFF
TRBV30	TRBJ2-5	CAWSVRRTGSKTQYF
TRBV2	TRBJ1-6	CASNRDRGTLHF
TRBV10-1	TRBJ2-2	CASSVQGGTGELFF
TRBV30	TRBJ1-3	CAWSLPSSGNTIYF
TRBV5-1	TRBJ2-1	CASSLSGTGVYNEQFF
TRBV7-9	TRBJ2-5	CATVRRASFADYQETQYF
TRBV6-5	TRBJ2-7	CASSYSGTRNYEQYF
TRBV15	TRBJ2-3	CATSRGKRGATDTQYF
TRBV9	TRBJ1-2	CASSVNMNGYTF
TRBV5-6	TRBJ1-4	CASSLGGGHEKLFF
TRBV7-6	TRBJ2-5	CASSSSGGFGETQYF
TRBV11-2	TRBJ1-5	CASSLMSGDQPQHF
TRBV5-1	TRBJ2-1	CASSWGMDEQFF
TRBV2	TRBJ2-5	CASTKGLSLRLQETQYF
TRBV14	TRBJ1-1	CASSPTFGGGPRNTEAFF
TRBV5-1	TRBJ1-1	CASSRRQGVNTEAFF
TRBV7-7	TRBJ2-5	CASSLQGRETQYF
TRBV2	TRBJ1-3	CASREGRGVGTIYF
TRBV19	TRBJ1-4	CASRDRGATNEKLFF
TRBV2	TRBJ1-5	CASTTDDQPQHF
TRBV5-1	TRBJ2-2	CASRRTSGGSRTGELFF
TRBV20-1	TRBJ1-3	CSASSLDGSSGNTIYF
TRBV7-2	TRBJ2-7	CASSPQWRSYEQYF
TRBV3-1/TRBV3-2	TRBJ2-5	CASSRRGGRETQYF
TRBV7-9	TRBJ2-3	CASSTLAGLRGDTQYF